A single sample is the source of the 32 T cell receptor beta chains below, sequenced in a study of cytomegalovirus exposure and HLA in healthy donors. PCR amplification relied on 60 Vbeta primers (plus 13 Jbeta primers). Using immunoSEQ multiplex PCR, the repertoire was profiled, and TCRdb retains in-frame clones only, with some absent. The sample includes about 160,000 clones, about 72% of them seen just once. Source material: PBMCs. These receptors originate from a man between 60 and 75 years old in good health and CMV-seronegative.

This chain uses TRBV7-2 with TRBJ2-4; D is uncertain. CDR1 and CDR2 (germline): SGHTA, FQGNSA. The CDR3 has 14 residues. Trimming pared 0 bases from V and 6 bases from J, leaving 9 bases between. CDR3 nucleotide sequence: TGTGCCAGCAGCTTAGCCCTCGAGAGAAACATTCAGTACTTC. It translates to CASSLALERNIQYF.

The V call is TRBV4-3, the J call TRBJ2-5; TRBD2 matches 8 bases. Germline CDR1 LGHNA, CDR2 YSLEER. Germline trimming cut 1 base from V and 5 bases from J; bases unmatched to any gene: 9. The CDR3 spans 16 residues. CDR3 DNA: TGCGCCAGCAGCCAAGTTCTCGGGAGGGCTGAGGAGACCCAGTACTTC. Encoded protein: CASSQVLGRAEETQYF.

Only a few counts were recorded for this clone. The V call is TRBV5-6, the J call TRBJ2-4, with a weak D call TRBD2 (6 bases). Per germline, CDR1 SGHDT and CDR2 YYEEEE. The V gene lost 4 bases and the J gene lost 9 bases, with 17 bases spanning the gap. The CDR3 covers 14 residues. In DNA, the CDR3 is TGTGCCAGCAGCGATCCCGGGGGAGTGAGCATTCAGTACTTC. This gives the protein CASSDPGGVSIQYF.

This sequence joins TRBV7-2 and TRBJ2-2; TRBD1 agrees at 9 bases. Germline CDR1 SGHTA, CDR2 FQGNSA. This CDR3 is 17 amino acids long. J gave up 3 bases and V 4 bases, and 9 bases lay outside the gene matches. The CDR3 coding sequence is TGTGCCAGCAGCTCCCGATACGGGACAGGGCACACCGGGGAGCTGTTTTTT. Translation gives CASSSRYGTGHTGELFF.

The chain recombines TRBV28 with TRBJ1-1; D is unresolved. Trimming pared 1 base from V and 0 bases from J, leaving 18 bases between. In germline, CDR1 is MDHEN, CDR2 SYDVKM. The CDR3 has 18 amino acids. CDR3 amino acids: CASSLSAVTDLLNTEAFF. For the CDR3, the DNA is TGTGCCAGCAGTTTATCTGCCGTCACAGATCTTTTGAACACTGAAGCTTTCTTT.

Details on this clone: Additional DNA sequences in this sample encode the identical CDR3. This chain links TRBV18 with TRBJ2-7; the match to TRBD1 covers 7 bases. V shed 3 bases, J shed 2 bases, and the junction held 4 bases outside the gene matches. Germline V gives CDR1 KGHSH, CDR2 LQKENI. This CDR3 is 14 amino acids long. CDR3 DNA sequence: TGTGCCAGCTCACCTAGAACAGGGGCCTACGAGCAGTACTTC. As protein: CASSPRTGAYEQYF.

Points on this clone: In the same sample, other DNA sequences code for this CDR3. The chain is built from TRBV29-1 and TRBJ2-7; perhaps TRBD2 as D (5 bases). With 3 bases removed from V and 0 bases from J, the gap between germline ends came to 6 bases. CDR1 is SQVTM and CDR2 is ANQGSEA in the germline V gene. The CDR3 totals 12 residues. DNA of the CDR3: TGCAGCGTTGAGGGGAGCTCCTACGAGCAGTACTTC. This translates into CSVEGSSYEQYF.

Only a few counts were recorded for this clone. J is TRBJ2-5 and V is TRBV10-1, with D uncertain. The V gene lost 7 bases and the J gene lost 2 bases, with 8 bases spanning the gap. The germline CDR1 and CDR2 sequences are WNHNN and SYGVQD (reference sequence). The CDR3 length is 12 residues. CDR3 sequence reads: CASKNRQETQYF. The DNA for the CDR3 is TGCGCCAGCAAGAACAGACAAGAGACCCAGTACTTC.

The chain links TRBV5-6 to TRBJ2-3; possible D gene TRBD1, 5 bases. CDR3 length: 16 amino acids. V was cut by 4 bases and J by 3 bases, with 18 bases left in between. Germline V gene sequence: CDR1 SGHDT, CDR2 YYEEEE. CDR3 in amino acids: CASSEKGAGSTDTQYF. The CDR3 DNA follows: TGTGCCAGCAGCGAGAAAGGGGCAGGGTCGACAGATACGCAGTATTTT.

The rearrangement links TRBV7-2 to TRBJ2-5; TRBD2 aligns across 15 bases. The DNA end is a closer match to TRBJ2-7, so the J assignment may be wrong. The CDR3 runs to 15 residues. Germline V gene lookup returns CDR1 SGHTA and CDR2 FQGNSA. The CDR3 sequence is CASSPRTSGGAEQYF. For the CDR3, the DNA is TGTGCCAGCAGCCCCCGGACTAGCGGGGGGGCCGAGCAGTACTTC.

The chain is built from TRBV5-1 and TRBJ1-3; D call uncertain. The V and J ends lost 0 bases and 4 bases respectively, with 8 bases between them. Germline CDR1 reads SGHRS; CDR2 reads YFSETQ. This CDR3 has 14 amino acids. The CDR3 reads CASSLVAGGNTIYF. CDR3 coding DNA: TGCGCCAGCAGCTTGGTGGCAGGCGGAAACACCATATATTTT.

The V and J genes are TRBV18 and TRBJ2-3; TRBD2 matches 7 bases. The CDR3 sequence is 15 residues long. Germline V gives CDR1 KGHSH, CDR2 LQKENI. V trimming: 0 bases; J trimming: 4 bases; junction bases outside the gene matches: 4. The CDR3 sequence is CASSPPSLAADTQYF. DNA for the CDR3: TGTGCCAGCTCACCACCTTCGCTAGCGGCAGATACGCAGTATTTT.

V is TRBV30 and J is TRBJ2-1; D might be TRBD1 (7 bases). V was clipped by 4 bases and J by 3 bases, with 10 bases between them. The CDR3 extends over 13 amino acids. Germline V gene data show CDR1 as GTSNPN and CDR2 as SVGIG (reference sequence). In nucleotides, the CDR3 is TGTGCCTGGATCAGGGGGGACTACAATGAGCAGTTCTTC. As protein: CAWIRGDYNEQFF.

Written as DNA, the CDR3 is TGTGCCAGCAGCCCGAGACTAGCGGGAGCCTTCAATGAGCAGTTCTTC. Protein sequence: CASSPRLAGAFNEQFF. V usage is TRBV7-9 and J usage is TRBJ2-1; TRBD2 aligns across 12 bases. CDR1 and CDR2 from the germline V gene are SEHNR and FQNEAQ (reference sequence). The CDR3 covers 16 residues. V lost 5 bases to trimming and J lost 6 bases; unmatched junction nucleotides: 8.

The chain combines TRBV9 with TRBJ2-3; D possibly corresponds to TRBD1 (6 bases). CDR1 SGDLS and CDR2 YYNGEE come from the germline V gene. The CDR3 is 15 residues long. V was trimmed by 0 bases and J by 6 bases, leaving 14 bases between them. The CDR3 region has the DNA TGTGCCAGCAGCGTAGGCGGTCAGGGGCAGGATACGCAGTATTTT. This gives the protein CASSVGGQGQDTQYF.

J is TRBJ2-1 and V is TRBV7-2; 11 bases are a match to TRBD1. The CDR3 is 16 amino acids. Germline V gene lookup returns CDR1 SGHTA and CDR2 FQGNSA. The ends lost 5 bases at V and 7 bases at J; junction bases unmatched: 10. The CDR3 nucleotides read TGTGCCAGCAGCCTTTCAGGGACAGGGGGAGTGAATGAGCAGTTCTTC. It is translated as CASSLSGTGGVNEQFF.

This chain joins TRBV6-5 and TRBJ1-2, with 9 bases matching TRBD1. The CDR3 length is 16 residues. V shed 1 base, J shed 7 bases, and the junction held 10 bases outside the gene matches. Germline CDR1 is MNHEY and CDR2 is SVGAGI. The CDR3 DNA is TGTGCCAGCAGTTACTTGGGACCGGGACAGGGACTTGGCTACACCTTC. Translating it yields CASSYLGPGQGLGYTF.

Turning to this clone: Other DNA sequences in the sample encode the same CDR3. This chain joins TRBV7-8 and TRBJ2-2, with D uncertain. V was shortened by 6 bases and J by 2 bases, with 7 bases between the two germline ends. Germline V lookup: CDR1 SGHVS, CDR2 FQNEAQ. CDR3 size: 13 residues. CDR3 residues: CASSSVNTGELFF. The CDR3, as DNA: TGTGCCAGCAGTTCCGTAAACACCGGGGAGCTGTTTTTT.

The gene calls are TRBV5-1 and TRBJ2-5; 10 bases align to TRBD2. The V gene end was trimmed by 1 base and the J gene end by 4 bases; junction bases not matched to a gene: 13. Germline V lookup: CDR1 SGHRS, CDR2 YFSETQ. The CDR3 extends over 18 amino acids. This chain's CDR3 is CASSLFSSSGSAGETQYF. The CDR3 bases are TGCGCCAGCAGCTTGTTCTCGTCTAGCGGGAGTGCCGGAGAGACCCAGTACTTC.

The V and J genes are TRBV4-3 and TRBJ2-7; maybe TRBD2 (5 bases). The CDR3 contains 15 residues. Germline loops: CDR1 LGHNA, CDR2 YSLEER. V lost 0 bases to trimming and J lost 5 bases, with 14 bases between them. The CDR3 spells CASSQDHSGLNEQYF. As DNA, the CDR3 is TGCGCCAGCAGCCAAGATCATTCGGGGTTGAACGAGCAGTACTTC.

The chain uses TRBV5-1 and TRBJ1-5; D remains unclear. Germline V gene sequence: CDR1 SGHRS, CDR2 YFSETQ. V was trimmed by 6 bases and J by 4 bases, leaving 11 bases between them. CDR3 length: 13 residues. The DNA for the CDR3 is TGCGCCAGCAAGGAGGACTGGAATCAGCCCCAGCATTTT. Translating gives CASKEDWNQPQHF.

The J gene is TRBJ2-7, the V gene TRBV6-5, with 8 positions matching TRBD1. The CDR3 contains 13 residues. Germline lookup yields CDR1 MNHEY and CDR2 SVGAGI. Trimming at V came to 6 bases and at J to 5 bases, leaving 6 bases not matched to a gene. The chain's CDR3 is CASRETGANEQYF. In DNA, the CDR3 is TGTGCCAGCAGGGAGACAGGGGCGAACGAGCAGTACTTC.

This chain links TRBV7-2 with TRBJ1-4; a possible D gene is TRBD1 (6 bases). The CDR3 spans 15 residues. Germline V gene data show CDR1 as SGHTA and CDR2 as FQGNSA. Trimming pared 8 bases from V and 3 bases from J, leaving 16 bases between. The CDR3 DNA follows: TGTGCCAGCCTAAGATGGGGGCGTGCTAATGAAAAACTGTTTTTT. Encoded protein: CASLRWGRANEKLFF. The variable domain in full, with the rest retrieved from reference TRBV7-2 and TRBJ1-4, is GAGVSQSPSNKVTEKGKDVELRCDPISGHTALYWYRQSLGQGLEFLIYFQGNSAPDKSGLPSDRFSAERTGGSVSTLTIQRTQQEDSAVYLCASLRWGRANEKLFFGSGTQLSVL.

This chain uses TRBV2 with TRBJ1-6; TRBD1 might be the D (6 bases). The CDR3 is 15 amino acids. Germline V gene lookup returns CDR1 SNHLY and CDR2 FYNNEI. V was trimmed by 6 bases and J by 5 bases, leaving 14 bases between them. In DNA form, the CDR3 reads TGTGCCAGCAGGGGAGGGGGGGCGAATAATTCACCCCTCCACTTT. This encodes CASRGGGANNSPLHF.

CDR3 region: CASSFTGDEQFF. Written as DNA, the CDR3 is TGTGCCAGCAGCTTCACGGGGGATGAGCAGTTCTTC. This rearrangement joins TRBV7-3 to TRBJ2-1; the D gene is possibly TRBD2 (6 bases). CDR1 and CDR2 from the germline V gene are SGHTA and FQGTGA. V shed 3 bases and J shed 8 bases, with 8 bases lying between them. This CDR3 region has 12 residues.

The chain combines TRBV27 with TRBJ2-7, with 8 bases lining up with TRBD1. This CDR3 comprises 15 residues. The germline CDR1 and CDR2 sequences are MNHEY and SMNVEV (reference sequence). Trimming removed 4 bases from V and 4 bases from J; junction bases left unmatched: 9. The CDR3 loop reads CASSWAGTGPYEQYF. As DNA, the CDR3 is TGTGCCAGCAGTTGGGCCGGGACAGGCCCATACGAGCAGTACTTC.

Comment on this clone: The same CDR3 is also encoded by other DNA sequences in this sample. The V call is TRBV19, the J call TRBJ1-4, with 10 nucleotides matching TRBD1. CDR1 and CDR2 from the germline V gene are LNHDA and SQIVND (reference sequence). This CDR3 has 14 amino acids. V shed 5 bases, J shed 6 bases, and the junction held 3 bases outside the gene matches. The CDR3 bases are TGTGCCAGTAGTTCCGGGACAGGGGATGAAAAACTGTTTTTT. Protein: CASSSGTGDEKLFF. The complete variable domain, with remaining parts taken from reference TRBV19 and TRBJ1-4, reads DGGITQSPKYLFRKEGQNVTLSCEQNLNHDAMYWYRQDPGQGLRLIYYSQIVNDFQKGDIAEGYSVSREKKESFPLTVTSAQKNPTAFYLCASSSGTGDEKLFFGSGTQLSVL.

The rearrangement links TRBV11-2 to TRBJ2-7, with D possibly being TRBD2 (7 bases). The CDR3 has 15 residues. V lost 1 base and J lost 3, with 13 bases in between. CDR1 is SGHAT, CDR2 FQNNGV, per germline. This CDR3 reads CASSLGGGVYYEQYF. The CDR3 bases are TGTGCCAGCAGCTTAGGCGGGGGCGTTTACTACGAGCAGTACTTC.

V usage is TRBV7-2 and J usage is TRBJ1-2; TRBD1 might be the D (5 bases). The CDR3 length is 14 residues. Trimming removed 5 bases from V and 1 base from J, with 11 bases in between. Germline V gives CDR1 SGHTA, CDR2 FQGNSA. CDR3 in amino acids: CASSPGLLNYGYTF. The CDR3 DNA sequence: TGTGCCAGCAGCCCGGGACTTCTTAACTATGGCTACACCTTC.

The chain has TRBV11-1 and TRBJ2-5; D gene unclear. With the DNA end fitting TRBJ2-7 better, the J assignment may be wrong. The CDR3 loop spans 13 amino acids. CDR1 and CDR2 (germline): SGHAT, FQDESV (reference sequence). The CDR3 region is CASSPLRSYEQYF. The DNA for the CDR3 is TGTGCCAGCAGCCCCCTTCGTTCCTACGAGCAGTACTTC.

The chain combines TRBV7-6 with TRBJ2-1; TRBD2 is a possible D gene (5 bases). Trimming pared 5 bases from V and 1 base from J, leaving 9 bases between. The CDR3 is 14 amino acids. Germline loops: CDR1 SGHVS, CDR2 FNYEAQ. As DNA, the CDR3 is TGTGCCAGCAGCGATAGGGAGTCCTACAATGAGCAGTTCTTC. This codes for CASSDRESYNEQFF.

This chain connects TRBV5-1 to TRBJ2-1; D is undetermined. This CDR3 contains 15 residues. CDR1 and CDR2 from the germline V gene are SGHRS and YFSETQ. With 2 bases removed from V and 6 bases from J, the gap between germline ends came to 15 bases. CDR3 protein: CASSFDDIRFNEQFF. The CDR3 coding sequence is TGCGCCAGCAGCTTCGACGACATTCGGTTCAATGAGCAGTTCTTC.